The 31 T cell receptor beta chains presented below share a single source sample, sequenced in a study of blood T cell repertoires in COVID-19. TCRdb keeps only in-frame clones here, not all; method: immunoSEQ multiplex PCR. The top ten hold around 1.4% of the sample, which has around 130,000 clones, approximately 88% seen once. Specimen: peripheral blood. Every receptor here comes from a man in his sixties with acute or convalescent COVID-19.

The gene calls are TRBV9 and TRBJ1-1; D is unresolved. The V gene lost 4 bases and the J gene lost 5 bases, with 12 bases spanning the gap. The V gene's germline CDR1 is SGDLS and CDR2 YYNGEE. The CDR3 contains 13 residues. The CDR3 here is CASSPRSGTEAFF. The CDR3 DNA follows: TGTGCCAGCAGCCCAAGGTCGGGGACTGAAGCTTTCTTT.

Only one count was recorded for this clone. The chain recombines TRBV7-7 with TRBJ2-1; 9 bases align to TRBD2. CDR1 and CDR2 from the germline V gene are SSHAT and FNYEAQ (reference sequence). The CDR3 has 15 amino acids. V dropped 3 bases and J dropped 0; count of bases not matched to a gene: 0. CDR3 nucleotide sequence: TGTGCCAGCAGCTTTAGCGGGAGCTCCTACAATGAGCAGTTCTTC. Protein: CASSFSGSSYNEQFF.

The chain employs TRBV5-5 and TRBJ2-7; 11 bases fit TRBD2. This CDR3 spans 16 amino acids. V was pared by 4 bases and J by 3 bases, with 9 bases of the junction left unmatched. Germline V CDR1 and CDR2: SGHKS, YYEKEE (reference sequence). This CDR3 is CASSRGTSGGYYEQYF. The CDR3 DNA is TGTGCCAGCAGCAGGGGAACTAGCGGGGGCTACTACGAGCAGTACTTC.

The chain links TRBV7-2 to TRBJ2-7, with TRBD1 as a possible D gene (6 bases). V was trimmed by 6 bases and J by 2 bases, leaving 14 bases between them. Germline loops: CDR1 SGHTA, CDR2 FQGNSA. The CDR3 has 14 residues. This CDR3 is CASRFTGLAYEQYF. The CDR3 DNA follows: TGTGCCAGCAGGTTCACAGGGCTAGCCTACGAGCAGTACTTC.

V is TRBV3-1 (or the pseudogene TRBV3-2) and J is TRBJ1-2; D ambiguous. The CDR3 has 14 residues. The V end lost 0 bases, the J end lost 2 bases, and 7 bases lay between the germline ends. Looked up from germline, CDR1 is LGHDT and CDR2 is YNNKEL (reference sequence). This chain's CDR3 is CASSQDLRNYGYTF. DNA for the CDR3: TGTGCCAGCAGCCAAGATTTGAGGAACTATGGCTACACCTTC.

This sequence joins TRBV6-2 or TRBV6-3 and TRBJ1-2; 8 bases align to TRBD1. Germline lookup yields CDR1 MNHEY and CDR2 SVGEGT. The V segment lost 10 bases and the J segment 7 bases; nucleotides outside the gene matches: 17. This CDR3 is built from 15 residues. CDR3 coding DNA: TGTGCCACCACTTACAGAGGACAGGGTGTTATTGGCTACACCTTC. Amino acids: CATTYRGQGVIGYTF.

This sequence joins TRBV14 and TRBJ2-3; D is perhaps TRBD2 (6 bases). This CDR3 is 16 amino acids long. The germline V gene has CDR1 SGHDN and CDR2 FVKESK. Between the trimmed V and J ends, which lost 4 bases and 3 bases, there was a span of 17 bases. The CDR3 is CASSPYLAQKTDTQYF. DNA of the CDR3: TGTGCCAGCAGCCCTTATCTAGCGCAGAAGACAGATACGCAGTATTTT.

This sequence joins TRBV30 and TRBJ2-1, with 7 bases aligning to TRBD1. This CDR3 comprises 15 residues. The germline CDR1 and CDR2 sequences are GTSNPN and SVGIG (reference sequence). Germline trimming cut 1 base from V and 6 bases from J; bases unmatched to any gene: 9. The CDR3 DNA reads TGTGCCTGGAGTGCATCATCCGGGACAGTCAATGAGCAGTTCTTC. Translation: CAWSASSGTVNEQFF.

V usage is TRBV18 and J usage is TRBJ1-1; D gene uncertain. V lost 1 base and J 3 bases, leaving 12 bases between the germline ends. The length of the CDR3 is 15 residues. CDR1 and CDR2 (germline): KGHSH, LQKENI. The DNA for the CDR3 is TGTGCCAGCTCACCACATCTGGGAGCGGACACTGAAGCTTTCTTT. It yields the protein CASSPHLGADTEAFF. Using reference TRBV18 and TRBJ1-1 for the parts outside the CDR3, the full variable domain is NAGVMQNPRHLVRRRGQEARLRCSPMKGHSHVYWYRQLPEEGLKFMVYLQKENIIDESGMPKERFSAEFPKEGPSILRIQQVVRGDSAAYFCASSPHLGADTEAFFGQGTRLTVV.

The V call is TRBV10-3, the J call TRBJ2-3, with 7 bases aligning to TRBD1. The CDR3 covers 14 residues. Germline loops: CDR1 ENHRY, CDR2 SYGVKD. V shed 4 bases and J 2 bases; nucleotides not matched to a gene: 3. CDR3 DNA: TGTGCCATCAGTGCCGGGACAGTCACAGATACGCAGTATTTT. This encodes CAISAGTVTDTQYF.

The chain is built from TRBV5-1 and TRBJ2-7; 9 bases map to TRBD1. The CDR3 is made up of 16 amino acids. Losses at the gene ends were 3 bases for V and 2 bases for J; bases not matched to a gene: 9. CDR1 SGHRS and CDR2 YFSETQ come from the germline V gene. This CDR3 reads CASSSVFGQGTYEQYF. The CDR3 region has the DNA TGCGCCAGCAGCTCCGTCTTTGGACAGGGGACCTACGAGCAGTACTTC.

This clone was recorded once. The rearrangement links TRBV5-1 to TRBJ2-7; D is uncertain. The CDR3 is 14 residues long. Trimming took 0 bases from V and 2 from J, leaving 9 bases between them. Germline assignment: CDR1 SGHRS and CDR2 YFSETQ. The CDR3 DNA follows: TGCGCCAGCAGCTTGGACGCCAGGACCTACGAGCAGTACTTC. It codes for CASSLDARTYEQYF.

This rearrangement joins TRBV6-1 to TRBJ2-5; 9 bases match TRBD1. There are 16 residues in the CDR3. Germline V gene data show CDR1 as MNHNS and CDR2 as SASEGT. Germline trimming cut 2 bases from V and 2 bases from J; bases unmatched to any gene: 6. This CDR3 reads CASSEIQGTGQETQYF. CDR3 nucleotides: TGTGCCAGCAGTGAAATTCAAGGGACAGGGCAAGAGACCCAGTACTTC.

This clone was counted only a few times. The chain joins TRBV18 to TRBJ1-6; 9 bases agree with TRBD1. V was pared by 3 bases and J by 8 bases, with 5 bases of the junction left unmatched. The CDR3 is 15 amino acids. In germline, CDR1 is KGHSH, CDR2 LQKENI. The CDR3 DNA reads as TGTGCCAGCTCACCCTCCGGGACAGGGTATTCACCCCTCCACTTT. This translates into CASSPSGTGYSPLHF.

V gene TRBV19 combines with J gene TRBJ1-5; D remains unclear. The CDR3 contains 12 residues. With 3 bases removed from V and 7 bases from J, the gap between germline ends came to 7 bases. CDR1 is LNHDA and CDR2 is SQIVND in the germline V gene (reference sequence). CDR3 DNA: TGTGCCAGTAGTATCGGTGCACAGCCCCAGCATTTT. Protein: CASSIGAQPQHF.

This chain connects TRBV4-1 to TRBJ1-1; D not certain. This CDR3 is 15 amino acids long. Looked up from germline, CDR1 is MGHRA and CDR2 is YSYEKL. V lost 0 bases, J lost 3 bases, and 11 bases lay in between. The CDR3 DNA follows: TGCGCCAGCAGCCAAGATCCCCAGGTATACACTGAAGCTTTCTTT. Translation: CASSQDPQVYTEAFF.

This sequence joins TRBV28 and TRBJ1-6, with 9 bases matching TRBD1. The germline V gene encodes CDR1 MDHEN and CDR2 SYDVKM. The CDR3 runs 14 residues. The J segment lost 9 bases and the V segment lost 5 bases, leaving 5 bases of the junction unmatched. Here the CDR3 reads CASSPGQGSSPLHF. Here the CDR3 DNA reads TGTGCCAGCAGTCCCGGACAGGGGAGTTCACCCCTCCACTTT.

This clone was counted once. V and J are TRBV6-5 and TRBJ2-7, with 8 bases fitting TRBD1. Germline loops: CDR1 MNHEY, CDR2 SVGAGI. V trimming: 10 bases; J trimming: 5 bases; junction bases outside the gene matches: 13. The CDR3 runs to 14 residues. In nucleotides, the CDR3 is TGTGCCACCGCCCGGACAGGGAAGGGGGACGAGCAGTACTTC. This encodes CATARTGKGDEQYF.

This clone was recorded once. The rearrangement uses TRBV6-5 and TRBJ2-5; D may be TRBD2 (5 bases). The CDR3 runs 13 residues. The V gene's germline CDR1 is MNHEY and CDR2 SVGAGI. Trimming took off 5 bases at V and 2 bases at J, with 9 bases between the two ends. CDR3 loop: CASSRRRQETQYF. CDR3 nucleotides: TGTGCCAGCAGTAGAAGGAGGCAAGAGACCCAGTACTTC.

The V gene is TRBV5-4, the J gene TRBJ2-7; 9 bases line up with TRBD1. V lost 4 bases, J lost 3 bases, and 5 bases stayed unmatched. Germline V lookup: CDR1 SGHNT, CDR2 YYREEE (reference sequence). The length of the CDR3 is 14 residues. The CDR3 DNA follows: TGTGCCAGCAGCCTCGGGACAGGGTTCTACGAGCAGTACTTC. Encoded protein: CASSLGTGFYEQYF.

This chain uses TRBV10-2 with TRBJ2-3, with TRBD1 identical over 7 bases. Germline lookup yields CDR1 WSHSY and CDR2 SAAADI. CDR3 length: 15 amino acids. V gave up 2 bases and J gave up 6 bases; unmatched junction bases: 8. The CDR3 sequence: CASSEGTDNHDTQYF. CDR3 nucleotides: TGCGCCAGCAGTGAGGGGACAGACAACCACGATACGCAGTATTTT.

The chain employs TRBV5-1 and TRBJ2-2; TRBD2 matches 8 bases. V was pared by 1 base and J by 0 bases, with 5 bases of the junction left unmatched. The CDR3 is 17 amino acids. Germline V gene lookup returns CDR1 SGHRS and CDR2 YFSETQ. For the CDR3, the DNA is TGCGCCAGCAGCTTGAGGCTAGCGGGTACGAACACCGGGGAGCTGTTTTTT. This gives the protein CASSLRLAGTNTGELFF.

The chain joins TRBV5-4 to TRBJ2-2; no clear D gene. Germline V gene sequence: CDR1 SGHNT, CDR2 YYREEE (reference sequence). The length of the CDR3 is 13 residues. Trimming shortened V by 1 base and J by 3 bases, and 4 bases separated the two germline ends. The CDR3 region has the DNA TGTGCCAGCAGCTTGATAGACACCGGGGAGCTGTTTTTT. The encoded protein is CASSLIDTGELFF.

The chain combines TRBV18 with TRBJ1-1; 7 bases align to TRBD1. The length of the CDR3 is 16 residues. From germline, CDR1 is KGHSH and CDR2 LQKENI. V gave up 0 bases and J gave up 4 bases; unmatched junction bases: 8. The CDR3 DNA sequence: TGTGCCAGCTCACCACCGAAGACAGGGATTGGCACTGAAGCTTTCTTT. Translating gives CASSPPKTGIGTEAFF.

J is TRBJ2-1 and V is TRBV30; 7 bases are shared with TRBD2. CDR1 is GTSNPN and CDR2 is SVGIG in the germline V gene (reference sequence). J gave up 4 bases and V 3 bases, and 6 bases lay outside the gene matches. This CDR3 comprises 14 residues. The CDR3 DNA reads as TGTGCCTGGAGCGGGACTATCGTTTACAATGAGCAGTTCTTC. It is translated as CAWSGTIVYNEQFF.

The gene calls are TRBV11-2 and TRBJ1-4; weak D call: TRBD1 (5 bases). Trimming removed 5 bases from V and 7 bases from J, with 17 bases in between. This CDR3 is built from 15 residues. The germline gives CDR1 SGHAT, CDR2 FQNNGV. The CDR3 DNA is TGTGCCAGCAGCCTTTTGGGTGGGGGAGGTGAAAAACTGTTTTTT. Translating it yields CASSLLGGGGEKLFF.

The gene calls are TRBV19 and TRBJ1-1; D call uncertain. The CDR3 covers 15 residues. Per germline, CDR1 LNHDA and CDR2 SQIVND (reference sequence). Trimming shortened V by 2 bases and J by 4 bases, and 14 bases separated the two germline ends. The CDR3 DNA is TGTGCCAGTAGTATACTCCCGTTCCCGGGCACTGAAGCTTTCTTT. Its protein is CASSILPFPGTEAFF.

The CDR3 here is CASPGALAGDEQYF. The CDR3 DNA sequence: TGTGCCAGCCCCGGGGCACTAGCGGGAGACGAGCAGTACTTC. The chain uses TRBV6-4 and TRBJ2-7; 11 nucleotides agree with TRBD2. This CDR3 has 14 amino acids. Per germline, CDR1 MRHNA and CDR2 SNTAGT. V shed 8 bases and J 5 bases; nucleotides not matched to a gene: 8.

The V gene is TRBV5-6, the J gene TRBJ1-3; a possible D gene is TRBD1 (5 bases). The V and J ends lost 0 bases and 0 bases respectively, with 10 bases between them. The CDR3 consists of 16 residues. Germline CDR1 and CDR2: SGHDT and YYEEEE. Written as DNA, the CDR3 is TGTGCCAGCAGCTTGGGACAGCCTATCTCTGGAAACACCATATATTTT. Residues: CASSLGQPISGNTIYF.

The chain has TRBV6-5 and TRBJ1-3, with a weak D call TRBD1 (5 bases). V dropped 11 bases and J dropped 4 bases, with 12 bases sitting between them. Germline V lookup: CDR1 MNHEY, CDR2 SVGAGI. This CDR3 is built from 12 residues. The CDR3 DNA reads TGTGCCGGGCGGGGGTACGGAAACACCATATATTTT. Encoded protein: CAGRGYGNTIYF.

This chain connects TRBV11-1 to TRBJ2-5, with D perhaps TRBD1 (8 bases). Germline loops: CDR1 SGHAT, CDR2 FQDESV (reference sequence). Deletions cut 5 bases from V and 4 bases from J, with 20 bases between. The CDR3 length is 16 residues. In DNA form, the CDR3 reads TGTGCCAGCAGCCCATCCAGGGGGCGGGGGCGAGAGACCCAGTACTTC. Encoded protein: CASSPSRGRGRETQYF.